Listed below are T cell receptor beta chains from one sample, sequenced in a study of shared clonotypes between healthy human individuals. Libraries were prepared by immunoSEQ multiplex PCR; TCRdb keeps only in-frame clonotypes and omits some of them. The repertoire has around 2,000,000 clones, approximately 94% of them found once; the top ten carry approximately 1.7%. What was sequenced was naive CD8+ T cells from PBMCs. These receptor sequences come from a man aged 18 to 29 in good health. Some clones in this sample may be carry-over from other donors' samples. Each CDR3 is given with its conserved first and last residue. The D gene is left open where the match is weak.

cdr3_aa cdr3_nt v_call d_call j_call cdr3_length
CASSSAGSAYEQYF TGTGCCAGCAGCTCCGCCGGGAGCGCCTACGAGCAGTACTTC TRBV7-9 . TRBJ2-7 14
CASSFWGSYEQYF TGTGCCAGCAGTTTCTGGGGAAGCTACGAGCAGTACTTC TRBV28 . TRBJ2-7 13
CASSFSLGLAGGLPGINEQFF TGTGCCAGCAGCTTCTCACTCGGACTAGCGGGAGGGCTTCCAGGGATCAATGAGCAGTTCTTC TRBV7-3 TRBD2 TRBJ2-1 21
CASTGSYEQYF TGTGCCAGCACCGGCTCCTACGAGCAGTACTTC TRBV6-5 . TRBJ2-7 11
CASSELNTEAFF TGTGCCAGCAGTGAATTGAACACTGAAGCTTTCTTT TRBV6-1 . TRBJ1-1 12
CASSTHNQPQHF TGTGCCAGCAGTACCCATAATCAGCCCCAGCATTTT TRBV6-5 . TRBJ1-5 12
CASSYRVRNEQYF TGTGCCAGCAGTTACAGGGTACGGAACGAGCAGTACTTC TRBV5-5 . TRBJ2-7 13
CASSLVGRNTEAFF TGTGCCAGCAGCTTAGTGGGCAGGAACACTGAAGCTTTCTTT TRBV7-9 . TRBJ1-1 14
CASSSGDYGYTF TGTGCCAGCAGTTCGGGGGACTATGGCTACACCTTC TRBV6-6 . TRBJ1-2 12
CASSSRQGREQYF TGTGCCAGCAGTTCGCGACAGGGGAGGGAGCAGTACTTC TRBV27 TRBD1 TRBJ2-7 13
CASSPVGAFSNQPQHF TGTGCCAGCAGCCCAGTCGGGGCTTTTAGCAATCAGCCCCAGCATTTT TRBV4-2 . TRBJ1-5 16
CASSEDRTGETQYF TGTGCCAGCAGTGAAGATCGCACGGGAGAGACCCAGTACTTC TRBV25-1 . TRBJ2-5 14
CASSAGSRDEQYF TGTGCCAGCAGCGCGGGATCTAGGGACGAGCAGTACTTC TRBV9 . TRBJ2-7 13